This T cell receptor beta chain was recorded in a study of a mutant IDH1 vaccine in newly diagnosed glioma. Study summary: There were approximately 62% males and approximately 38% females among treated patients, whose mean age was about 40 years. Those enrolled had earlier been treated with radiotherapy, temozolomide, or both, mostly both.

Details on this clone: Its cognate antigen is unknown.

The CDR3 covers 15 residues. The J segment lost 5 bases and the V segment lost 6 bases, leaving 4 bases of the junction unmatched. Germline CDR1 reads MNHEY; CDR2 reads SMNVEV (reference sequence). Time point meaning: week 35, safety follow-up. Vaccine doses each comprised 300 ug of mutant IDH1 20-mer peptide, with topical imiquimod. TCRdb keeps only in-frame clones here, not all; method: immunoSEQ multiplex PCR. The profile shows about 32,000 clones, approximately 78% of them singletons. This chain joins TRBV27 and TRBJ2-2, with 12 nucleotides matching TRBD2. Source: PBMCs, taken from a glioma patient whose treatment included an IDH1 peptide vaccine. This sequence was found in a woman aged 40 to 49 with glioma. The CDR3 loop is CASSPLAGGTGELFF. DNA of the CDR3: TGTGCCAGCAGCCCACTAGCGGGGGGAACCGGGGAGCTGTTTTTT.